This TCR beta chain was sequenced during a study of T cells after yellow fever vaccination. From the 5' RACE reads, TCRdb called clonotypes with MiXCR, one entry per CDR3 protein. Among more than 350,000 distinct CDR3 sequences listed, roughly 10% were seen once. This CDR3 comprises 15 residues. Germline assignment: CDR1 SGHAT and CDR2 FQNNGV. Trimming cost V 4 bases and J 4 bases, with 16 bases left between them. This TCR was recovered from a man between 18 and 29 years old who received the YFV17D yellow fever vaccine. The genes are TRBV11-2 and TRBJ2-5; TRBD2 might be the D (6 bases). The sequenced sample was PBMCs, obtained on the day of the first yellow fever vaccination. The DNA for the CDR3 is TGTGCCAGCAGCTCACTCGGAGGGTGGGGAGAGACCCAGTACTTC. The encoded protein is CASSSLGGWGETQYF.